One sample yielded the 31 T cell receptor beta chains listed below, sequenced in a study of blood T cells in healthy people across ages. For the second PCR, which ran for about 6 to 11 cycles, a sample-barcoded 5' primer and a J-beta primer mix were used. TCRdb reprocessed the 5' RACE reads via MiXCR and lists one record per CDR3 protein. The sample records around 1,800,000 distinct CDR3 sequences, about two fifths being singletons. The sequencing sample was made of blood. The source is a human donor in good health.

This clonotype was observed a handful of times. The junction departs from germline at one end; a sequencing error may be responsible. V is TRBV20-1 and J is TRBJ1-2; D uncertain. This CDR3 region has 12 residues. Germline V gives CDR1 DFQATT, CDR2 SNEGSKA (reference sequence). The CDR3 DNA follows: TGCAGTGCTAGAGGGGCAGACTATGGCCACACCTTC. Residues: CSARGADYGHTF.

In this sample, this clonotype turned up a few times. V gene TRBV7-2 combines with J gene TRBJ2-7; no firm D call. Trimming stripped 1 base from V and 0 bases from J, with 7 bases between. This CDR3 contains 14 residues. In germline, CDR1 is SGHTA, CDR2 FQGNSA. In nucleotides, the CDR3 is TGTGCCAGCAGCTTAGAACTGATCTCCTACGAGCAGTACTTC. This encodes CASSLELISYEQYF.

J is TRBJ2-4 and V is TRBV20-1; maybe TRBD1 (5 bases). The assigned J gene may be wrong: the sequence end matches TRBJ2-7 better. CDR1 DFQATT and CDR2 SNEGSKA come from the germline V gene (reference sequence). The CDR3 is 13 residues long. In DNA, the CDR3 is TGCAGTGCTAGAGACAGGGAAAGGTACGAGCAGTACTTC. This encodes CSARDRERYEQYF.

This clonotype was picked up a small number of times. The V gene is TRBV2, the J gene TRBJ2-4, with 9 bases lining up with TRBD1. The J call could be wrong; TRBJ2-5 is a better fit for the DNA end. The CDR3 consists of 13 residues. Germline V gives CDR1 SNHLY, CDR2 FYNNEI. In nucleotides, the CDR3 is TGTGCCAGCAGGGGGACAGGGTCGGAGACCCAGTACTTC. This codes for CASRGTGSETQYF.

This clonotype was detected a few times. The genes are TRBV6-5 and TRBJ2-1; D is undetermined. Trimming took off 0 bases at V and 1 base at J, with 16 bases between the two ends. The V gene's germline CDR1 is MNHEY and CDR2 SVGAGI. The CDR3 is made up of 18 amino acids. CDR3 in amino acids: CASSYSNLGQVSYNEQFF. Written as DNA, the CDR3 is TGTGCCAGCAGTTACTCGAATCTCGGGCAGGTATCCTACAATGAGCAGTTCTTC.

This clonotype was observed a few times. The V and J genes are TRBV5-1 and TRBJ2-5; D possibly corresponds to TRBD2 (5 bases). TRBJ2-7 matches the DNA end more closely, so the J call is doubtful. CDR1 and CDR2 from the germline V gene are SGHRS and YFSETQ. The CDR3 spans 12 residues. DNA of the CDR3: TGCGCCAGCAGGATTGAGGGCGACGAGCAGTACTTC. It encodes CASRIEGDEQYF.

There are a few counts of this clonotype. The rearrangement joins TRBV5-5 to TRBJ2-3; 10 bases map to TRBD2. Germline V lookup: CDR1 SGHKS, CDR2 YYEKEE (reference sequence). V lost 1 base and J lost 4; bases outside the gene matches: 9. The CDR3 consists of 17 residues. CDR3 nucleotide sequence: TGTGCCAGCAGCTTGTATATCCCGCTAGCGGGGGCAGATACGCAGTATTTT. This sequence encodes CASSLYIPLAGADTQYF. The full variable domain, its missing parts supplied by reference TRBV5-5 and TRBJ2-3, is DAGVTQSPTHLIKTRGQQVTLRCSPISGHKSVSWYQQVLGQGPQFIFQYYEKEERGRGNFPDRFSARQFPNYSSELNVNALLLGDSALYLCASSLYIPLAGADTQYFGPGTRLTVL.

The V and J genes are TRBV29-1 and TRBJ2-2; 7 nucleotides agree with TRBD1. The CDR3 contains 12 residues. Trimming removed 7 bases from V and 5 bases from J; junction bases left unmatched: 4. Germline CDR1 and CDR2: SQVTM and ANQGSEA. In DNA, the CDR3 is TGCAGCGCTTACAGGGGTACCGGGGAGCTGTTTTTT. The encoded protein is CSAYRGTGELFF.

The chain is built from TRBV5-1 and TRBJ2-7; tentatively, D is TRBD2 (5 bases). CDR3 length: 14 amino acids. Per germline, CDR1 SGHRS and CDR2 YFSETQ. Trimming took 0 bases from V and 5 from J, leaving 12 bases between them. Written as DNA, the CDR3 is TGCGCCAGCAGCTTGGCCCAGGACGGGGACGAGCAGTACTTC. It specifies CASSLAQDGDEQYF.

This chain uses TRBV7-2 with TRBJ2-1; no clear D gene. This CDR3 has 11 amino acids. Trimming removed 4 bases from V and 12 bases from J, with 10 bases in between. Germline CDR1 SGHTA, CDR2 FQGNSA. The DNA for the CDR3 is TGTGCCAGCAGCTCGTCGATATCGCAGTTCTTC. Translating it yields CASSSSISQFF.

The chain recombines TRBV29-1 with TRBJ1-4, with D possibly matching TRBD1 (6 bases). Germline values: CDR1 SQVTM, CDR2 ANQGSEA. V was shortened by 6 bases and J by 7 bases, with 18 bases between the two germline ends. The CDR3 totals 14 residues. CDR3 nucleotides: TGCAGCGTCGACAGGTTCACGGACGGTGAAAAACTGTTTTTT. Protein: CSVDRFTDGEKLFF.

The chain combines TRBV5-4 with TRBJ2-1, with D maybe TRBD2 (7 bases). V lost 4 bases to trimming and J lost 2 bases, with 13 bases between them. The V gene's germline CDR1 is SGHNT and CDR2 YYREEE (reference sequence). The CDR3 totals 15 residues. The CDR3 loop reads CASSPDSGTYNEQFF. CDR3 nucleotides: TGTGCCAGCAGCCCGGACAGCGGGACCTACAATGAGCAGTTCTTC.

There are a few counts of this clonotype. The rearrangement uses TRBV7-2 and TRBJ2-1; D remains unclear. Trimming left V 5 bases short and J 9 bases short, with 17 bases between. The CDR3 sequence is 14 residues long. From germline, CDR1 is SGHTA and CDR2 FQGNSA. DNA of the CDR3: TGTGCCAGCAGCACCGGACCAAGGCTACCTGAGCAGTTCTTC. As protein: CASSTGPRLPEQFF.

This chain links TRBV15 with TRBJ2-5; the D call may be TRBD1 or TRBD2 (5 bases each). This CDR3 is built from 16 residues. Deletions cut 1 base from V and 4 bases from J, with 16 bases between. Germline-derived CDR1 and CDR2 are LNHNV and YYDKDF (reference sequence). The CDR3 DNA reads as TGTGCCACCAGCAGAGCAAACAGCGAGGGGAGAGAGACCCAGTACTTC. It is translated as CATSRANSEGRETQYF.

This clonotype has just a few counts. This chain connects TRBV24-1 to TRBJ2-3; 9 bases are a match to TRBD2. V lost 3 bases and J lost 0; bases outside the gene matches: 3. Germline V gene lookup returns CDR1 KGHDR and CDR2 SFDVKD. This CDR3 is built from 16 residues. The CDR3 loop reads CATSDLAGLSTDTQYF. CDR3 DNA: TGTGCCACCAGTGATCTAGCGGGGCTAAGCACAGATACGCAGTATTTT.

This chain uses TRBV6-6 with TRBJ1-4; perhaps TRBD1 as D (6 bases). The CDR3 is 14 amino acids. Germline values: CDR1 MNHNY, CDR2 SVGAGI (reference sequence). Trimming left V 8 bases short and J 4 bases short, with 14 bases between. CDR3 protein: CASGFGGGNEKLFF. CDR3 DNA: TGTGCCAGCGGTTTTGGAGGGGGTAATGAAAAACTGTTTTTT.

As regards this clonotype: It is unclear where the CDR3 begins or ends on the DNA, so no DNA is shown, and the CDR3 is as TCRdb lists it. This chain uses TRBV7-9 with TRBJ1-2; no check of the table's D call, TRBD1, against the DNA was made. Germline values: CDR1 SEHNR, CDR2 FQNEAQ (reference sequence). The CDR3 sequence runs 19 residues, both termini included. The chain's CDR3 is CASSTSGDQPQHFGDGYTF.

Notes on this clonotype: The conserved phenylalanine or tryptophan normally closing the CDR3 is absent here, so this likely arose from a read error. This chain joins TRBV4-1 and TRBJ2-5; 10 bases agree with TRBD2. J gave up 5 bases and V 0 bases, and 9 bases lay outside the gene matches. There are 17 residues in the CDR3. Germline-derived CDR1 and CDR2 are MGHRA and YSYEKL. The CDR3 DNA reads TGCGCCAGCAGCCAAGATCCCAGCGGGGGGGCCTGGGAGACCCAGTACTGC. Its translation: CASSQDPSGGAWETQYC.

This clonotype came up a few times. This chain joins TRBV28 and TRBJ1-5, with a tentative D call TRBD1 (6 bases). The V gene lost 6 bases and the J gene lost 9 bases, with 18 bases spanning the gap. The CDR3 sequence is 14 residues long. Germline CDR1 MDHEN, CDR2 SYDVKM. CDR3 residues: CASRFRGVGWPQHF. The CDR3 DNA follows: TGTGCCAGCAGATTCAGGGGAGTCGGGTGGCCCCAGCATTTT.

A note on this clonotype: Just one base apart from a much larger clone, this may be a read error. The V call is TRBV29-1, the J call TRBJ2-1, with D possibly called TRBD1 or TRBD2 (6 bases each). The J call is in doubt because the DNA end fits TRBJ2-7 better. The germline V gene has CDR1 SQVTM and CDR2 ANQGSEA. The CDR3 consists of 12 residues. The CDR3 coding sequence is TGCAGCGTTAGAGCCGGGGGCAATGAGCAGTACTTC. Its translation: CSVRAGGNEQYF.

The chain employs TRBV6-2 or TRBV6-3 and TRBJ1-5; 7 nucleotides align to TRBD1. V was pared by 5 bases and J by 4 bases, with 11 bases of the junction left unmatched. This CDR3 has 16 amino acids. CDR1 and CDR2 (germline): MNHEY, SVGEGT. CDR3 residues: CASSPHPRGFNQPQHF. DNA of the CDR3: TGTGCCAGCAGTCCCCACCCCAGGGGGTTTAATCAGCCCCAGCATTTT.

This clonotype was counted a few times. The chain links TRBV6-1 to TRBJ2-1; the D gene is possibly TRBD1 (6 bases). With 10 bases removed from V and 4 bases from J, the gap between germline ends came to 17 bases. Per germline, CDR1 MNHNS and CDR2 SASEGT. The CDR3 spans 14 residues. The CDR3 DNA reads TGTGCCACCCTCGGGACATATCCTTACAATGAGCAGTTCTTC. It is translated as CATLGTYPYNEQFF.

The CDR3 coding sequence is TGTGCCAGCATTAGTACGGCAGCCCCCTACAATGAGCAGTTCTTC. As protein: CASISTAAPYNEQFF. The chain has TRBV6-2 or TRBV6-3 and TRBJ2-1; D is unclear. V was trimmed by 7 bases and J by 2 bases, leaving 15 bases between them. This CDR3 has 15 residues. CDR1 and CDR2 (germline): MNHEY, SVGEGT.

J is TRBJ1-3 and V is TRBV5-1, with unresolved D. Germline CDR1 SGHRS, CDR2 YFSETQ. Trimming took off 0 bases at V and 0 bases at J, with 10 bases between the two ends. The CDR3 length is 16 residues. Here the CDR3 DNA reads TGCGCCAGCAGCTTGGGTGCAGCTAACTCTGGAAACACCATATATTTT. This translates into CASSLGAANSGNTIYF.

J is TRBJ1-1 and V is TRBV7-9, with D unresolved. V dropped 5 bases and J dropped 0 bases, with 13 bases sitting between them. There are 15 residues in the CDR3. Germline V lookup: CDR1 SEHNR, CDR2 FQNEAQ (reference sequence). The CDR3 loop reads CASSLSSYLNTEAFF. For the CDR3, the DNA is TGTGCCAGCAGCCTATCAAGCTATCTGAACACTGAAGCTTTCTTT.

The chain carries TRBV6-5 and TRBJ2-1; D is ambiguous. From germline, CDR1 is MNHEY and CDR2 SVGAGI. CDR3 size: 14 residues. Trimming pared 5 bases from V and 10 bases from J, leaving 18 bases between. DNA of the CDR3: TGTGCCAGCAGTCCTTCTTTTCATACGCGGGAGCAGTTCTTC. Translation gives CASSPSFHTREQFF.

The chain employs TRBV5-1 and TRBJ2-7; TRBD1 matches 9 bases. Germline values: CDR1 SGHRS, CDR2 YFSETQ. The V gene end was trimmed by 5 bases and the J gene end by 3 bases; junction bases not matched to a gene: 6. The CDR3 is 14 residues long. DNA for the CDR3: TGCGCCAGCAGGCCGGGACAGGGAGACTACGAGCAGTACTTC. This codes for CASRPGQGDYEQYF. Together with reference TRBV5-1 and TRBJ2-7, the CDR3 gives the full variable domain: KAGVTQTPRYLIKTRGQQVTLSCSPISGHRSVSWYQQTPGQGLQFLFEYFSETQRNKGNFPGRFSGRQFSNSRSEMNVSTLELGDSALYLCASRPGQGDYEQYFGPGTRLTVT.

This clonotype was observed a handful of times. Since a much larger clone is just one base distant, this may be a read error. The rearrangement uses TRBV20-1 and TRBJ2-5; weak D call: TRBD1 (7 bases). Per germline, CDR1 DFQATT and CDR2 SNEGSKA (reference sequence). The V end lost 6 bases, the J end lost 1 base, and 21 bases lay between the germline ends. The CDR3 has 16 amino acids. As DNA, the CDR3 is TGCAGTGCCCAAGGAGGGGGCAGGGGGATCCAAGAGACCCAGTACTTC. This codes for CSAQGGGRGIQETQYF.

The V and J genes are TRBV5-1 and TRBJ2-1; TRBD1 matches at 9 bases. This CDR3 region has 17 residues. The ends lost 4 bases at V and 7 bases at J; junction bases unmatched: 15. CDR1 SGHRS and CDR2 YFSETQ come from the germline V gene. The CDR3 here is CASSVRPGQGSSNEQFF. CDR3 coding DNA: TGCGCCAGCAGCGTTCGCCCGGGACAGGGTTCCTCGAATGAGCAGTTCTTC.

The CDR3 spells CASSHGPYQETQYF. CDR3 in DNA: TGTGCCAGCAGCCATGGCCCATACCAAGAGACCCAGTACTTC. This chain links TRBV14 with TRBJ2-5, with D hard to call. This CDR3 region has 14 residues. Germline loops: CDR1 SGHDN, CDR2 FVKESK. Deletions cut 3 bases from V and 0 bases from J, with 8 bases between.

The V call is TRBV5-5, the J call TRBJ2-7; maybe TRBD1 (5 bases). V was clipped by 6 bases and J by 2 bases, with 21 bases between them. This CDR3 contains 16 residues. Germline values: CDR1 SGHKS, CDR2 YYEKEE (reference sequence). The CDR3 sequence: CASTKEKQGSPYEQYF. CDR3 in DNA: TGTGCCAGCACTAAAGAGAAGCAGGGAAGTCCCTACGAGCAGTACTTC.